Shown below are 10 T cell receptor beta chains from a single sample sequenced in a study of T-cell reconstitution after alpha-beta-depleted transplantation in children. This sample's TCRbeta library carried unique molecular identifier barcodes. TCRdb processed the PCR reads anew with MiXCR; each CDR3 protein has one entry. The top ten hold roughly an eighth of the sample, which has about 70,000 distinct CDR3 sequences, 11% seen once. Material: PBMCs, obtained before TCRalphabeta/CD19-depleted stem cell transplant. Receptors were obtained from a boy between 5 and 17 years old with acute myeloid leukemia, due to receive a stem cell transplant.

This clonotype was detected many times. CDR3: CASSRRTSGSTDTQYF. The CDR3 DNA reads TGTGCCAGCAGCCGACGGACTAGCGGGAGCACAGATACGCAGTATTTT. V gene TRBV7-9 combines with J gene TRBJ2-3; 11 nucleotides line up with TRBD2. This CDR3 is 16 amino acids long. V lost 5 bases and J lost 0; bases outside the gene matches: 4. The germline gives CDR1 SEHNR, CDR2 FQNEAQ (reference sequence).

This chain links TRBV30 with TRBJ1-2; D is unresolved. The CDR3 covers 12 residues. Germline CDR1 is GTSNPN and CDR2 is SVGIG (reference sequence). Trimming took off 0 bases at V and 4 bases at J, with 6 bases between the two ends. The CDR3 spells CAWSVRFYGYTF. The CDR3 nucleotides are TGTGCCTGGAGTGTAAGGTTCTATGGCTACACCTTC.

This clonotype has just a few counts. V usage is TRBV5-5 and J usage is TRBJ2-1, with 12 bases aligning to TRBD2. J was trimmed by 2 bases and V by 4 bases; bases with no gene match: 7. Germline CDR1 SGHKS, CDR2 YYEKEE (reference sequence). This CDR3 comprises 17 residues. CDR3 coding DNA: TGTGCCAGCAGCCTCGGACTAGCGGGACAGGCCTACAATGAGCAGTTCTTC. Amino acids: CASSLGLAGQAYNEQFF.

The sample holds many counts of this clonotype. The chain uses TRBV20-1 and TRBJ1-5, with 10 positions matching TRBD1. The CDR3 length is 14 residues. Trimming cost V 6 bases and J 12 bases; bases outside gene matches: 14. Germline V gene lookup returns CDR1 DFQATT and CDR2 SNEGSKA (reference sequence). CDR3 amino acids: CSAPGQGPSGGQHF. The CDR3 DNA reads TGCAGTGCCCCGGGACAGGGGCCAAGTGGAGGCCAGCATTTT.

This clonotype was recorded at least ten times. V and J are TRBV20-1 and TRBJ2-5; D might be TRBD2 (6 bases). V was pared by 5 bases and J by 1 base, with 11 bases between. Looked up from germline, CDR1 is DFQATT and CDR2 is SNEGSKA (reference sequence). This CDR3 is 13 amino acids long. CDR3 sequence: CSAYRDSQETQYF. CDR3 nucleotide sequence: TGCAGTGCTTACCGGGACTCCCAAGAGACCCAGTACTTC.

In this sample, this clonotype turned up many times. The chain uses TRBV6-5 and TRBJ2-7, with TRBD2 as a possible D gene (6 bases). Germline V gene lookup returns CDR1 MNHEY and CDR2 SVGAGI. The V end was cut by 2 bases, the J end by 3 bases, with 14 bases between. The CDR3 totals 15 residues. CDR3 sequence reads: CASSYGSLAIYEQYF. The CDR3 DNA follows: TGTGCCAGCAGTTACGGGAGTCTAGCGATCTACGAGCAGTACTTC.

The sample holds many counts of this clonotype. This rearrangement joins TRBV2 to TRBJ2-7; no clear D. Per germline, CDR1 SNHLY and CDR2 FYNNEI. The germline V and J ends were trimmed by 10 bases and 5 bases, with 6 bases remaining between them. There are 9 residues in the CDR3. This CDR3 is CATFNEQYV. The CDR3 coding sequence is TGTGCCACCTTTAACGAGCAGTACGTC.

The genes are TRBV29-1 and TRBJ1-1; D remains ambiguous. Germline CDR1 reads SQVTM; CDR2 reads ANQGSEA. The CDR3 has 11 residues. The ends were cut back, 4 bases at V and 7 bases at J, with 10 bases in the middle. The CDR3 region is CSVGRDGEAFF. The CDR3 DNA reads TGCAGCGTTGGGCGTGATGGTGAAGCTTTCTTT.

This clonotype was counted at least ten times. This rearrangement joins TRBV7-2 to TRBJ1-1, with 7 bases matching TRBD1. The junction had 2 bases not matched to a gene; V was cut back by 3 bases and J by 1 base. Germline V lookup: CDR1 SGHTA, CDR2 FQGNSA. This CDR3 has 14 amino acids. CDR3 sequence reads: CASSFGQANTEAFF. The DNA for the CDR3 is TGTGCCAGCAGCTTCGGACAGGCGAACACTGAAGCTTTCTTT.

This clonotype showed up many times. The chain carries TRBV4-3 and TRBJ2-1; D is possibly TRBD1 (8 bases). Germline assignment: CDR1 LGHNA and CDR2 YSLEER. This CDR3 has 16 amino acids. Trimming left V 1 base short and J 2 bases short, with 12 bases between. In DNA, the CDR3 is TGCGCCAGCAGCCAAGGTACAGGGGGGGCCTACAATGAGCAGTTCTTC. Translation gives CASSQGTGGAYNEQFF.